What follows are 6 T cell receptor beta chains derived from one specimen sequenced in a study of CD8 T cells in ankylosing spondylitis (dated by TCRdb to about 2017). The library was generated by 5' RACE. TCRdb names Illumina HiSeq 2500 as the instrument used. TCRdb trimmed the raw reads at Q25, called clones with MiXCR and kept productive beta chains. Under each unique CDR3 protein, matching rows form one entry showing the most common genes and DNA. The sample contains about 250,000 distinct CDR3 sequences, 8% to 9% of them found a single time. Clones ranked in the top ten supply more than 4% of the sample. Material: blood, either unsorted or a sorted T cell fraction (not recorded which). The receptors were gathered from a female donor with ankylosing spondylitis or in good health (not recorded which).

This clonotype was detected many times. V and J are TRBV9 and TRBJ2-7; D possibly matches TRBD1 or TRBD2 (5 bases each). The germline gives CDR1 SGDLS, CDR2 YYNGEE. Trimming removed 0 bases at V and 3 bases at J, with 10 bases between. This CDR3 has 14 residues. As DNA, the CDR3 is TGTGCCAGCAGCGTAGGGTGGGGGAGCTACGAGCAGTACTTC. Protein sequence: CASSVGWGSYEQYF.

This clonotype was detected many times. The rearrangement joins TRBV7-8 to TRBJ1-3; D is unclear. CDR1 and CDR2 from the germline V gene are SGHVS and FQNEAQ. V shed 1 base and J shed 1 base, with 20 bases lying between them. The CDR3 contains 19 residues. This CDR3 is CASSLEGYGLPRSGNTIYF. CDR3 sequence (DNA): TGTGCCAGCAGCTTAGAAGGGTACGGTCTCCCGAGGTCTGGAAACACCATATATTTT.

This clonotype was counted at least ten times. J is TRBJ2-2 and V is TRBV7-7, with D possibly being TRBD1 or TRBD2 (5 bases each). V lost 5 bases to trimming and J lost 3 bases, with 13 bases between them. Per the germline V gene, CDR1 is SSHAT and CDR2 is FNYEAQ (reference sequence). The CDR3 covers 15 residues. The CDR3 bases are TGTGCCAGCAGCCTGGACGGGGCCGACACCGGGGAGCTGTTTTTT. Residues: CASSLDGADTGELFF.

This clonotype was seen repeatedly, ten times or more. The chain joins TRBV9 to TRBJ2-7; 8 nucleotides line up with TRBD2. The CDR3 is 14 amino acids. Germline V gene data show CDR1 as SGDLS and CDR2 as YYNGEE. The ends lost 7 bases at V and 9 bases at J; junction bases unmatched: 15. This CDR3 is CASGHGAGVGPQYF. Here the CDR3 DNA reads TGTGCCAGCGGACATGGAGCGGGAGTGGGGCCGCAGTACTTC.

The sample holds many counts of this clonotype. The chain has TRBV6-2 or TRBV6-3 and TRBJ1-1, with D unresolved. The length of the CDR3 is 12 residues. Germline V CDR1 and CDR2: MNHEY, SVGEGT. Trimming took off 6 bases at V and 5 bases at J, with 10 bases between the two ends. The CDR3 loop is CASSHWVTEAFF. The DNA of the CDR3 is TGTGCCAGCAGCCATTGGGTAACTGAAGCTTTCTTT.

This clonotype was seen only a few times. V gene TRBV7-2 combines with J gene TRBJ2-7; 7 bases map to TRBD2. The CDR3 consists of 16 residues. After removal of 5 bases from V and 3 bases from J, the junction contained 13 bases not matched to a gene. CDR1 and CDR2 from the germline V gene are SGHTA and FQGNSA. The CDR3, as DNA: TGTGCCAGCAGCCGGAGCGGGGCGGGCGCAGGCTACGAGCAGTACTTC. It encodes CASSRSGAGAGYEQYF.